This is a list of T cell receptor beta chains from one sample in a study of cytomegalovirus exposure and HLA in healthy donors. Assay used: immunoSEQ multiplex PCR; TCRdb lists only in-frame clones, some missing. The sample contains about 130,000 clones, approximately 80% of which appear only once. The sample consisted of PBMCs. These receptors all come from a man in his forties in good health and CMV-seronegative. The CDR3 runs from the conserved cysteine through the conserved F or W. A D gene is named only where the DNA matches it firmly. Clone sizes are given selectively: once, few, many, or a class where the clone is expanded.

CDR3 length,V gene,clone size,J gene,D gene,CDR3 protein,CDR3 DNA
14,TRBV6-5,few,TRBJ1-1,TRBD1,CASTIQGADTEAFF,TGTGCCAGCACCATACAGGGGGCTGACACTGAAGCTTTCTTT
12,TRBV29-1,NA,TRBJ2-7,NA,CSVQLASYEQYF,TGCAGCGTACAACTAGCCTCCTACGAGCAGTACTTC
17,TRBV4-3,NA,TRBJ1-6,NA,CASSQDGGQGYNSPLHF,TGCGCCAGCAGCCAAGATGGGGGCCAGGGGTATAATTCACCCCTCCACTTT
15,TRBV4-2,NA,TRBJ2-2,TRBD2,CASSQGLADTGELFF,TGTGCCAGCAGCCAGGGACTAGCGGACACCGGGGAGCTGTTTTTT
14,TRBV4-1,NA,TRBJ2-5,NA,CASSQTQRGETQYF,TGCGCCAGCAGCCAAACGCAAAGGGGAGAGACCCAGTACTTC
14,TRBV5-1,once,TRBJ2-7,NA,CASSLLVQDYEQYF,TGCGCCAGCAGCTTGCTGGTACAGGACTACGAGCAGTACTTC
13,TRBV7-2,few,TRBJ2-7,NA,CASSLGRSYEQYF,TGTGCCAGCAGCTTAGGGAGGTCCTACGAGCAGTACTTC
13,TRBV7-2,once,TRBJ2-1,NA,CASSPQGQPVQFF,TGTGCCAGCAGCCCTCAAGGACAGCCCGTTCAGTTCTTC
17,TRBV19,NA,TRBJ2-6,NA,CAASKPTGGSGANVLTF,TGTGCCGCCTCAAAGCCCACCGGGGGCTCTGGGGCCAACGTCCTGACTTTC
14,TRBV9,once,TRBJ1-1,TRBD1,CASSVETGWTEAFF,TGTGCCAGCAGCGTAGAGACAGGGTGGACTGAAGCTTTCTTT
17,TRBV4-1,NA,TRBJ2-4,TRBD2,CASSQDRGVLAKNIQYF,TGCGCCAGCAGCCAAGACCGGGGGGTCTTGGCCAAAAACATTCAGTACTTC
17,TRBV16,NA,TRBJ1-5,NA,CASSQFAATGGNQPQHF,TGTGCCAGCAGCCAATTCGCCGCGACAGGCGGCAATCAGCCCCAGCATTTT
15,TRBV10-3,NA,TRBJ1-2,TRBD1,CAISSGTGRDYGYTF,TGTGCCATCAGTTCCGGGACAGGGAGGGACTATGGCTACACCTTC
15,TRBV30,NA,TRBJ1-1,TRBD1,CAWRRPDRASTEAFF,TGTGCCTGGAGGAGGCCGGACAGGGCGTCCACTGAAGCTTTCTTT
15,TRBV6-5,NA,TRBJ1-2,NA,CASSYSYRLNYGYTF,TGTGCCAGCAGTTACTCGTACCGACTTAACTATGGCTACACCTTC
15,TRBV7-7,NA,TRBJ2-3,TRBD1,CASSVSGTGRDTQYF,TGTGCCAGCAGCGTCTCCGGGACAGGGCGAGATACGCAGTATTTT
13,TRBV7-7,NA,TRBJ2-3,NA,CASSFGGGDTQYF,TGTGCCAGCAGCTTCGGAGGCGGGGATACGCAGTATTTT
15,TRBV5-6,NA,TRBJ2-1,NA,CASSLTVSSYNEQFF,TGTGCCAGCAGCTTGACGGTTAGCTCCTACAATGAGCAGTTCTTC
15,TRBV13,NA,TRBJ2-7,TRBD1,CASSLPTGGSYEQYF,TGTGCCAGCAGCCTACCGACAGGGGGCTCCTACGAGCAGTACTTC
16,TRBV7-2,NA,TRBJ2-3,TRBD2,CASSYPLLASTDTQYF,TGTGCCAGCAGCTACCCCCTACTAGCGAGCACAGATACGCAGTATTTT
15,TRBV7-9,NA,TRBJ1-2,TRBD1,CASRRLTGANYGYTF,TGTGCCAGCAGGCGCCTAACAGGGGCGAACTATGGCTACACCTTC
12,TRBV28,NA,TRBJ2-1,NA,CASSAAHPKQFF,TGTGCCAGCAGTGCGGCCCATCCGAAGCAGTTCTTC
15,TRBV28,few,TRBJ2-5,TRBD1,CASSLTPDRVQTQYF,TGTGCCAGCAGCTTAACCCCTGACAGGGTGCAGACCCAGTACTTC
14,TRBV19,NA,TRBJ1-1,NA,CASSISGRRTEAFF,TGTGCCAGTAGTATTTCAGGGCGTCGGACTGAAGCTTTCTTT
15,TRBV6-1,NA,TRBJ1-1,NA,CASSEIGSQNTEAFF,TGTGCCAGCAGTGAGATCGGGAGCCAGAACACTGAAGCTTTCTTT
13,TRBV19,once,TRBJ2-7,NA,CASSVAGEYEQYF,TGTGCCAGTAGTGTGGCAGGGGAATACGAGCAGTACTTC
16,TRBV10-1,NA,TRBJ2-5,NA,CASSKKSEDLQETQYF,TGCGCCAGCAGCAAAAAAAGCGAAGACCTCCAAGAGACCCAGTACTTC
18,TRBV30,NA,TRBJ1-6,NA,CAWSVLLVGAGDNSPLHF,TGTGCCTGGAGTGTACTATTGGTAGGGGCAGGCGATAATTCACCCCTCCACTTT
16,TRBV6-5,NA,TRBJ2-7,TRBD1,CASSYSTGQGAYEQYF,TGTGCCAGCAGTTACTCGACGGGACAGGGGGCTTACGAGCAGTACTTC
18,TRBV4-3,NA,TRBJ2-5,TRBD2,CASSQDFSSGRWEETQYF,TGCGCCAGCAGCCAAGATTTTTCTAGCGGGAGGTGGGAAGAGACCCAGTACTTC
16,TRBV4-3,NA,TRBJ2-1,NA,CASSQDAESSYNEQFF,TGCGCCAGCAGCCAAGATGCGGAAAGCTCCTACAATGAGCAGTTCTTC
15,TRBV15,NA,TRBJ2-5,NA,CATSRPTGLQETQYF,TGTGCCACCAGCAGACCAACAGGGTTGCAAGAGACCCAGTACTTC
15,TRBV5-1,NA,TRBJ1-4,NA,CASSPSAGVLEKLFF,TGCGCCAGCAGCCCGTCTGCAGGGGTTTTGGAAAAACTGTTTTTT
16,TRBV18,once,TRBJ1-4,NA,CASSPRDTSIFEKLFF,TGTGCCAGCTCACCTCGGGACACTTCAATCTTCGAAAAACTGTTTTTT
17,TRBV27,NA,TRBJ2-7,NA,CASSSMLGRVRSYEQYF,TGTGCCAGCAGCTCCATGCTTGGGCGGGTCCGCTCCTACGAGCAGTACTTC
17,TRBV4-3,few,TRBJ2-5,TRBD2,CASSQEYRLAGVETQYF,TGCGCCAGCAGCCAAGAGTATCGGCTAGCGGGAGTGGAGACCCAGTACTTC
14,TRBV30,few,TRBJ1-1,NA,CAWSVVGAPTEAFF,TGTGCCTGGAGTGTAGTAGGGGCGCCCACTGAAGCTTTCTTT
14,TRBV7-2,NA,TRBJ2-5,TRBD2,CASSLAGTTETQYF,TGTGCCAGCAGCTTAGCTGGGACTACGGAGACCCAGTACTTC
13,TRBV10-3,few,TRBJ1-1,NA,CAISDRVNTEAFF,TGTGCCATCAGTGATCGGGTTAACACTGAAGCTTTCTTT
18,TRBV30,few,TRBJ1-4,NA,CAWSYGQPRTGANEKLFF,TGTGCCTGGAGTTATGGACAGCCGAGGACTGGAGCTAATGAAAAACTGTTTTTT